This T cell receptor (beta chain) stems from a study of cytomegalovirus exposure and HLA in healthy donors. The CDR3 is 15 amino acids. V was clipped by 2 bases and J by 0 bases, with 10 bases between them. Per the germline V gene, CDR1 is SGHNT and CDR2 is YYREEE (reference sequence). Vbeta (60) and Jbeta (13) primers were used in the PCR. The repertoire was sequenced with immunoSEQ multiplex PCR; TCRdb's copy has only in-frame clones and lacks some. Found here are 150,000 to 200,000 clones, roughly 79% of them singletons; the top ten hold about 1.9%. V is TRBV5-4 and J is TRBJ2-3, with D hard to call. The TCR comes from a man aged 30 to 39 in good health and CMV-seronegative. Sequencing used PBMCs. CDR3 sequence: CASSFSRASTDTQYF. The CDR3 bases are TGTGCCAGCAGCTTTAGCAGAGCTAGCACAGATACGCAGTATTTT.